A selection of T cell receptor beta chains follows, all from one sample in a study of blood T cell repertoires in COVID-19. The assay was immunoSEQ multiplex PCR, and TCRdb's table has in-frame clones only and misses some. The repertoire holds 250,000 or so clones, with more than 70% as singletons. Sequenced: peripheral blood. Receptors originate from a woman between 40 and 50 years old who had recovered from COVID-19. Each CDR3 is given with its conserved first and last residue. Each record gives: D gene, J gene, CDR3 length, V gene, clone size, CDR3 DNA, CDR3 protein. D genes are given only for firm matches. Clone size is not always given. Where it is, it says once, few, many or a class for expanded clones.

D: TRBD1; J: TRBJ2-7; length: 16; V: TRBV7-8; size: .; DNA: TGTGCCAGCAGCCAACGGGGGGACAGGGGGCTGTACGAGCAGTACTTC; CDR3: CASSQRGDRGLYEQYF
D: .; J: TRBJ1-6; length: 13; V: TRBV30; size: .; DNA: TGTGCCTGTGGACCTTCTCGGGATTCACCCCTCCACTTT; CDR3: CACGPSRDSPLHF
D: .; J: TRBJ2-5; length: 16; V: TRBV11-3; size: .; DNA: TGTGCCAGCAGCTGGGGGCGGAGACGGGGCCAAGAGACCCAGTACTTC; CDR3: CASSWGRRRGQETQYF
D: .; J: TRBJ2-7; length: 11; V: TRBV28; size: .; DNA: TGTGCCAGCAGTCCCGGACTGGTGCAGTACTTC; CDR3: CASSPGLVQYF
D: .; J: TRBJ2-3; length: 17; V: TRBV6-2/TRBV6-3; size: .; DNA: TGTGCCAGCAGTCCCCCACGCGGCCACCCGGGCACAGATACGCAGTATTTT; CDR3: CASSPPRGHPGTDTQYF
D: .; J: TRBJ1-2; length: 12; V: TRBV5-1; size: .; DNA: TGCGCCAGCAGGGAGGCAATCTATGGCTACACCTTC; CDR3: CASREAIYGYTF
D: .; J: TRBJ2-3; length: 13; V: TRBV5-4; size: .; DNA: TGTGCCAGCAGCTCACCGAGGGCAGATACGCAGTATTTT; CDR3: CASSSPRADTQYF
D: .; J: TRBJ1-2; length: 14; V: TRBV27; size: .; DNA: TGTGCCAGCAGTTTAGTTCAGTCTGGCTATGGCTACACCTTC; CDR3: CASSLVQSGYGYTF
D: .; J: TRBJ2-5; length: 15; V: TRBV19; size: .; DNA: TGTGCCAGTAGTTCCCCGAGAGGGGGCCAAGAGACCCAGTACTTC; CDR3: CASSSPRGGQETQYF
D: .; J: TRBJ1-2; length: 13; V: TRBV10-2; size: few; DNA: TGCGCCAGCAGCGAGGACGGGGGCTATGGCTACACCTTC; CDR3: CASSEDGGYGYTF
D: TRBD1; J: TRBJ1-2; length: 14; V: TRBV5-3; size: .; DNA: TGTGCCGGTCCCTTGGGACAGTTCAACTATGGCTACACCTTC; CDR3: CAGPLGQFNYGYTF
D: .; J: TRBJ1-1; length: 13; V: TRBV2; size: .; DNA: TGTGCCGGCCACGGGGGGCGCGGCACTGAAGCTTTCTTT; CDR3: CAGHGGRGTEAFF
D: .; J: TRBJ1-1; length: 14; V: TRBV5-4; size: once; DNA: TGTGCCAGCAGCTTGCCGGCGGTGAACACTGAAGCTTTCTTT; CDR3: CASSLPAVNTEAFF
D: TRBD1; J: TRBJ2-1; length: 14; V: TRBV19; size: .; DNA: TGTGCCAGTAGCACAGGGACAGGGGGGAATGAGCAGTTCTTC; CDR3: CASSTGTGGNEQFF
D: TRBD2; J: TRBJ2-4; length: 14; V: TRBV11-2; size: .; DNA: TGTGCCAGCAGCCTGGGGGGGGCCAAAAACATTCAGTACTTC; CDR3: CASSLGGAKNIQYF
D: TRBD1; J: TRBJ1-1; length: 13; V: TRBV29-1; size: .; DNA: TGCAGCGCGTCACAGGGGTGGGGCACTGAAGCTTTCTTT; CDR3: CSASQGWGTEAFF
D: TRBD2; J: TRBJ2-2; length: 15; V: TRBV6-5; size: .; DNA: TGTGCCAGCACCCGGGGGGGGGCTGGGACCGGGGAGCTGTTTTTT; CDR3: CASTRGGAGTGELFF
D: .; J: TRBJ2-5; length: 14; V: TRBV7-8; size: .; DNA: TGTGCCAGCAGCCGGGGGGCATTACAAGAGACCCAGTACTTC; CDR3: CASSRGALQETQYF
D: .; J: TRBJ1-3; length: 14; V: TRBV5-8; size: .; DNA: TGTGCCAGCCCCCCCGGGGGGGCTGGAAACACCATATATTTT; CDR3: CASPPGGAGNTIYF
D: TRBD1; J: TRBJ1-4; length: 16; V: TRBV11-3; size: .; DNA: TGTGCCAGCAGTCCCGGGACAGGGCCCGGGCATGAAAAACTGTTTTTT; CDR3: CASSPGTGPGHEKLFF